This passage covers 9 T cell receptor beta chains from one sample sequenced in a study of blood T cell repertoires in COVID-19. Method: immunoSEQ multiplex PCR; TCRdb's copy keeps in-frame clones and lacks some. The table has 160,000 or so clones, over 85% seen once; the top ten hold 15% to 20%. Specimen: peripheral blood. These TCRs come from a man aged 60-69 years with active or convalescent COVID-19.

The rearrangement uses TRBV10-1 and TRBJ2-7; D may be TRBD1 (6 bases). The length of the CDR3 is 14 residues. V was cut by 3 bases and J by 4 bases, with 13 bases left in between. Looked up from germline, CDR1 is WNHNN and CDR2 is SYGVQD (reference sequence). CDR3 amino acids: CASSEGTRIYEQYF. Written as DNA, the CDR3 is TGCGCCAGCAGTGAAGGGACACGGATTTACGAGCAGTACTTC.

The J gene is TRBJ2-1, the V gene TRBV7-2; D is possibly TRBD1 (5 bases). V shed 0 bases and J shed 2 bases, with 8 bases lying between them. CDR1 is SGHTA and CDR2 is FQGNSA in the germline V gene. The CDR3 has 15 residues. CDR3 region: CASSLARVAYNEQFF. The CDR3 DNA reads as TGTGCCAGCAGCTTAGCCAGGGTGGCCTACAATGAGCAGTTCTTC.

This clone has just one count. The chain joins TRBV3-1 (or the pseudogene TRBV3-2) to TRBJ2-2; 8 positions match TRBD2. The CDR3 length is 16 residues. Losses at the gene ends were 1 base for V and 0 bases for J; bases not matched to a gene: 1. Germline V gives CDR1 LGHDT, CDR2 YNNKEL (reference sequence). In DNA, the CDR3 is TGTGCCAGCAGCCAAGCGGGGGGGGCGAACACCGGGGAGCTGTTTTTT. Its protein product is CASSQAGGANTGELFF.

This clone was recorded once. The V call is TRBV4-2, the J call TRBJ1-1; D is uncertain. Germline V gives CDR1 LGHNA, CDR2 YNFKEQ. Trimming removed 2 bases from V and 0 bases from J, with 10 bases in between. The CDR3 extends over 15 amino acids. The CDR3 nucleotides read TGTGCCAGCAGCCAACCCTCGGGTGTGAACACTGAAGCTTTCTTT. Amino acids: CASSQPSGVNTEAFF.

J is TRBJ1-5 and V is TRBV7-2; D gene ambiguous. Trimming took off 0 bases at V and 6 bases at J, with 9 bases between the two ends. Germline V lookup: CDR1 SGHTA, CDR2 FQGNSA. The CDR3 is 14 amino acids. CDR3 region: CASSLAFSVQPQHF. The CDR3 DNA is TGTGCCAGCAGCTTAGCTTTTTCGGTTCAGCCCCAGCATTTT.

The J gene is TRBJ2-7, the V gene TRBV5-1; possible D gene TRBD1, 5 bases. This CDR3 has 15 amino acids. The germline V and J ends were trimmed by 3 bases and 1 base, with 14 bases remaining between them. CDR1 is SGHRS, CDR2 YFSETQ, per germline. This chain's CDR3 is CASSSRAGRSYEQYF. Here the CDR3 DNA reads TGCGCCAGCAGCTCCCGGGCAGGGCGGTCCTACGAGCAGTACTTC.

J is TRBJ2-7 and V is TRBV5-1, with TRBD1 identical over 7 bases. CDR1 is SGHRS and CDR2 is YFSETQ in the germline V gene. The CDR3 totals 12 residues. Trimming took 4 bases from V and 9 from J; bases not matched to a gene: 7. CDR3 protein: CASSRDSLWQYF. In DNA form, the CDR3 reads TGCGCCAGCAGCCGGGACAGCCTGTGGCAGTACTTC.

The DNA of the CDR3 is TGTGCCAGCAGTTACGAGTACGCGGGGGGTGGCGGGGAGCTGTTTTTT. Translating gives CASSYEYAGGGGELFF. This chain links TRBV6-5 with TRBJ2-2; 8 positions agree with TRBD2. V lost 2 bases to trimming and J lost 7 bases; unmatched junction nucleotides: 9. There are 16 residues in the CDR3. Per the germline V gene, CDR1 is MNHEY and CDR2 is SVGAGI.

In this sample, this clone turned up a few times. The rearrangement links TRBV7-9 to TRBJ2-1, with D perhaps matching TRBD1 (5 bases). Trimming removed 6 bases from V and 14 bases from J, with 17 bases in between. The CDR3 contains 12 residues. Germline V gene sequence: CDR1 SEHNR, CDR2 FQNEAQ (reference sequence). CDR3 amino acids: CASSSGPPKEFF. The CDR3 bases are TGTGCCAGCAGTTCAGGGCCACCCAAAGAGTTCTTC.